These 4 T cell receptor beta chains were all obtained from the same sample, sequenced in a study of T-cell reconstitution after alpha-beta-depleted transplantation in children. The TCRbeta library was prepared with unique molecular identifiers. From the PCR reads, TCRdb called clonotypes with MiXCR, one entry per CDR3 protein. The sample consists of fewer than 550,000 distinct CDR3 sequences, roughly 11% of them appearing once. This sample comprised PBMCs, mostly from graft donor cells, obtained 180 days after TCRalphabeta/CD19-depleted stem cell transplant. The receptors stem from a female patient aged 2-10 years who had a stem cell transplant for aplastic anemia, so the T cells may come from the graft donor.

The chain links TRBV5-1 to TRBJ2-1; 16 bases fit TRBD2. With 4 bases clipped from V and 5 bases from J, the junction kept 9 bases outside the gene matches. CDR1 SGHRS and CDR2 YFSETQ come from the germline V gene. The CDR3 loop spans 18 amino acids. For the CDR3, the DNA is TGCGCCAGCAGCCTTATGGGACTAGCGGGAGGGCCGAACAATGAGCAGTTCTTC. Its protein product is CASSLMGLAGGPNNEQFF. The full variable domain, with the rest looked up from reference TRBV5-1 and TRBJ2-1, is KAGVTQTPRYLIKTRGQQVTLSCSPISGHRSVSWYQQTPGQGLQFLFEYFSETQRNKGNFPGRFSGRQFSNSRSEMNVSTLELGDSALYLCASSLMGLAGGPNNEQFFGPGTRLTVL.

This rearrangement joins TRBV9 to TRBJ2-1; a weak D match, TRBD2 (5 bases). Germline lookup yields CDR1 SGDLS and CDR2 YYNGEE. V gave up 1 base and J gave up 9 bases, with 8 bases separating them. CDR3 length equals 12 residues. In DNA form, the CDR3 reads TGTGCCAGCAGCGTAAACGAGGGTGAGCAGTTCTTC. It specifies CASSVNEGEQFF.

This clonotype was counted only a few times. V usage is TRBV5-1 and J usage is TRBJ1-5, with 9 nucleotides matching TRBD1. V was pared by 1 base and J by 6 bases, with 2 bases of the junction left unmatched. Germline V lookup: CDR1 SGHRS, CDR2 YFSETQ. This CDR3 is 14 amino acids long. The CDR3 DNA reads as TGCGCCAGCAGCTTGACAGGGGGCTCTCAGCCCCAGCATTTT. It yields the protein CASSLTGGSQPQHF. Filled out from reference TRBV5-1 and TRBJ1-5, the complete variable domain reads KAGVTQTPRYLIKTRGQQVTLSCSPISGHRSVSWYQQTPGQGLQFLFEYFSETQRNKGNFPGRFSGRQFSNSRSEMNVSTLELGDSALYLCASSLTGGSQPQHFGDGTRLSIL.

Written as DNA, the CDR3 is TGTGCCAGCAGCGCTTACAGGTTGGAGGGAGAGACCCAGTACTTC. This codes for CASSAYRLEGETQYF. The chain uses TRBV5-6 and TRBJ2-5; maybe TRBD2 (6 bases). Trimming pared 4 bases from V and 4 bases from J, leaving 17 bases between. Germline V gives CDR1 SGHDT, CDR2 YYEEEE. This CDR3 has 15 residues.